Following are 30 T cell receptor beta chains from one sample sequenced in a study of T cells after yellow fever vaccination (dated by TCRdb to about 2019). Receptor amplification or capture employed 5' RACE. The run used an Illumina HiSeq 2500. In TCRdb, the public reads were trimmed at Q25 with fastp and aligned with MiXCR, with productive beta chains retained. CDR3 protein sequences are deduplicated, and each keeps its most common genes and DNA. For this sample the table gives fewer than 350,000 distinct CDR3 sequences, of which 8.7% were detected only once. Of the sample, approximately 19% is held by the ten largest clones. The label giving this sample's treatment or condition can be read as: live attenuated yellow fever vaccine strain. The source was PBMCs, collected on the day of the first yellow fever vaccination. The receptors originated from a man between 18 and 35 years old who received the YFV17D yellow fever vaccine.

This clonotype was picked up a small number of times. The V and J genes are TRBV20-1 and TRBJ1-2; maybe TRBD1 (5 bases). The CDR3 consists of 14 residues. Germline lookup yields CDR1 DFQATT and CDR2 SNEGSKA (reference sequence). Trimming took off 5 bases at V and 4 bases at J, with 17 bases between the two ends. CDR3 amino acids: CSAPPGLPVYGYTF. In nucleotides, the CDR3 is TGCAGTGCTCCTCCGGGACTCCCGGTCTATGGCTACACCTTC.

This clonotype was observed a handful of times. The rearrangement uses TRBV28 and TRBJ2-3; 8 positions agree with TRBD2. Germline V gene sequence: CDR1 MDHEN, CDR2 SYDVKM. Losses at the gene ends were 9 bases for V and 4 bases for J; bases not matched to a gene: 9. The length of the CDR3 is 14 residues. CDR3 region: CASLTGLVADTQYF. The CDR3 nucleotides are TGTGCCAGTTTAACGGGACTAGTTGCAGATACGCAGTATTTT. The full variable domain, in which reference TRBV28 and TRBJ2-3 provide the parts outside the CDR3, is DVKVTQSSRYLVKRTGEKVFLECVQDMDHENMFWYRQDPGLGLRLIYFSYDVKMKEKGDIPEGYSVSREKKERFSLILESASTNQTSMYLCASLTGLVADTQYFGPGTRLTVL.

The rearrangement joins TRBV5-6 to TRBJ2-5; 11 nucleotides align to TRBD2. V trimming: 4 bases; J trimming: 5 bases; junction bases outside the gene matches: 7. This CDR3 contains 15 residues. Germline V gene sequence: CDR1 SGHDT, CDR2 YYEEEE. The CDR3 region is CASSTGLAARETQYF. The DNA of the CDR3 is TGTGCCAGCAGCACGGGACTAGCGGCCCGCGAGACCCAGTACTTC. Together with reference TRBV5-6 and TRBJ2-5, the CDR3 gives the full variable domain: DAGVTQSPTHLIKTRGQQVTLRCSPKSGHDTVSWYQQALGQGPQFIFQYYEEEERQRGNFPDRFSGHQFPNYSSELNVNALLLGDSALYLCASSTGLAARETQYFGPGTRLLVL.

Comment on this clonotype: A read error may explain this, as a much larger clone is one base away. The chain joins TRBV11-2 to TRBJ2-6; TRBD1 is a possible D gene (5 bases). Germline values: CDR1 SGHAT, CDR2 FQNNGV. The CDR3 runs to 18 residues. The CDR3 DNA sequence: TGTGCCAGCAGGTCAACCTTAGACAGAAGCTCTGGGGCCAACGTCCCGACTTTC. Amino acid sequence: CASRSTLDRSSGANVPTF.

This clonotype was picked up a small number of times. The V gene is TRBV5-1, the J gene TRBJ1-1; D is ambiguous. The CDR3 extends over 15 amino acids. The germline gives CDR1 SGHRS, CDR2 YFSETQ. V lost 0 bases, J lost 0 bases, and 9 bases lay in between. The CDR3 sequence: CASSLGHSMNTEAFF. The CDR3 coding sequence is TGCGCCAGCAGCTTGGGACACTCCATGAACACTGAAGCTTTCTTT.

V gene TRBV19 combines with J gene TRBJ1-5; TRBD1 is a possible D gene (6 bases). Looked up from germline, CDR1 is LNHDA and CDR2 is SQIVND (reference sequence). V lost 3 bases and J lost 7, with 16 bases in between. This CDR3 region has 15 residues. The CDR3 loop reads CASSITGRGGQPQHF. The CDR3 DNA sequence: TGTGCCAGTAGTATCACAGGGCGTGGAGGACAGCCCCAGCATTTT.

This chain joins TRBV5-1 and TRBJ1-1; D ambiguous. Between the trimmed V and J ends, which lost 0 bases and 7 bases, there was a span of 16 bases. The CDR3 totals 15 residues. Germline V lookup: CDR1 SGHRS, CDR2 YFSETQ. The CDR3: CASSLDGKGWSEAFF. Here the CDR3 DNA reads TGCGCCAGCAGCTTGGATGGTAAGGGATGGAGTGAAGCTTTCTTT. Combining the CDR3 with reference TRBV5-1 and TRBJ1-1 gives the whole variable domain KAGVTQTPRYLIKTRGQQVTLSCSPISGHRSVSWYQQTPGQGLQFLFEYFSETQRNKGNFPGRFSGRQFSNSRSEMNVSTLELGDSALYLCASSLDGKGWSEAFFGQGTRLTVV.

This clonotype was recorded a few times. V is TRBV5-4 and J is TRBJ2-2; no definite D call. The CDR3 loop spans 13 amino acids. The ends were cut back, 4 bases at V and 4 bases at J, with 8 bases in the middle. Germline CDR1 is SGHNT and CDR2 is YYREEE (reference sequence). Here the CDR3 DNA reads TGTGCCAGCAGCGTCGATCCCACCGGGGAGCTGTTTTTT. It codes for CASSVDPTGELFF.

The V gene is TRBV12-3 or TRBV12-4, the J gene TRBJ1-2, with TRBD1 as a possible D gene (5 bases). The CDR3 covers 13 residues. V was cut by 6 bases and J by 3 bases, with 11 bases left in between. CDR3 sequence reads: CASRRQSYYGYTF. The CDR3 nucleotides read TGTGCCAGCAGACGACAGAGCTACTATGGCTACACCTTC.

This clonotype was counted ten times or more. One end of the junction does not line up with germline, which may come from a read error. The V gene is TRBV18, the J gene TRBJ2-5; TRBD1 or TRBD2 may be the D gene (5 bases each). This CDR3 region has 16 residues. Per germline, CDR1 KGHSH and CDR2 LQKENI. The CDR3 sequence is CASSPNPGRAQGTQYF. CDR3 nucleotide sequence: TGTGCCAGCTCACCGAATCCGGGACGGGCACAAGGGACCCAGTACTTC. Full variable domain (remainder filled in from reference TRBV18 and TRBJ2-5): NAGVMQNPRHLVRRRGQEARLRCSPMKGHSHVYWYRQLPEEGLKFMVYLQKENIIDESGMPKERFSAEFPKEGPSILRIQQVVRGDSAAYFCASSPNPGRAQGTQYFGPGTRLLVL.

The gene calls are TRBV7-9 and TRBJ2-7; D remains ambiguous. V lost 4 bases to trimming and J lost 0 bases, with 7 bases between them. Germline CDR1 is SEHNR and CDR2 is FQNEAQ (reference sequence). This CDR3 comprises 13 residues. CDR3 amino acids: CASSYASSYEQYF. CDR3 DNA sequence: TGTGCCAGCAGCTATGCATCCTCCTACGAGCAGTACTTC.

The chain joins TRBV29-1 to TRBJ1-5; 9 positions agree with TRBD1. The CDR3 is 13 residues long. CDR1 and CDR2 (germline): SQVTM, ANQGSEA. The trim removed 7 bases at V and 3 bases at J, leaving 4 bases unmatched. The DNA of the CDR3 is TGCAGCGCACAGGGGGCTTACAATCAGCCCCAGCATTTT. Its translation: CSAQGAYNQPQHF.

The rearrangement uses TRBV2 and TRBJ2-4, with D unresolved. The CDR3 covers 13 residues. The V end lost 6 bases, the J end lost 7 bases, and 13 bases lay between the germline ends. The V gene's germline CDR1 is SNHLY and CDR2 FYNNEI. The CDR3 DNA follows: TGTGCCAGCAGCGCCACGTCCCTCAACATTCAGTACTTC. This sequence encodes CASSATSLNIQYF.

This clonotype was observed a few times. CDR3 residues: CASSPRRLASDTQYF. DNA of the CDR3: TGTGCCAGCAGTCCCCGGCGGCTAGCCTCCGATACGCAGTATTTT. This chain connects TRBV12-3 or TRBV12-4 to TRBJ2-3; D perhaps matches TRBD2 (5 bases). Trimming pared 5 bases from V and 6 bases from J, leaving 18 bases between. This CDR3 has 15 residues.

This clonotype has just a few counts. CDR3 residues: CASSLGIQRYTDTQYF. The CDR3 nucleotides are TGTGCCAGCAGCTTAGGGATCCAGCGATACACAGATACGCAGTATTTT. V is TRBV7-2 and J is TRBJ2-3; D not certain. The ends were cut back, 1 base at V and 2 bases at J, with 13 bases in the middle. Germline lookup yields CDR1 SGHTA and CDR2 FQGNSA. This CDR3 region has 16 residues.

This clonotype was detected a few times. The chain employs TRBV20-1 and TRBJ1-5; D remains unclear. Trimming cost V 0 bases and J 1 base, with 19 bases left between them. The CDR3 totals 18 residues. Germline CDR1 is DFQATT and CDR2 is SNEGSKA (reference sequence). The CDR3 sequence is CSARERYKGKESNQPQHF. In DNA, the CDR3 is TGCAGTGCTAGAGAACGTTATAAAGGGAAGGAGAGCAATCAGCCCCAGCATTTT.

Many counts were recorded for this clonotype. CDR3 DNA sequence: TGCGCCAGTCGGGGTGAGGGGCAAGAGACCCAGTACTTC. Amino acid sequence: CASRGEGQETQYF. This sequence joins TRBV5-1 and TRBJ2-5; D possibly matches TRBD1 or TRBD2 (5 bases each). Germline assignment: CDR1 SGHRS and CDR2 YFSETQ. CDR3 length equals 13 residues. With 8 bases removed from V and 2 bases from J, the gap between germline ends came to 13 bases.

This clonotype was seen a few times. The gene calls are TRBV16 and TRBJ2-7; possible D gene TRBD1, 6 bases. There are 15 residues in the CDR3. Per the germline V gene, CDR1 is KGHSY and CDR2 is FQNENV. Trimming took 5 bases from V and 0 from J, leaving 14 bases between them. The DNA of the CDR3 is TGTGCCAGCAGCTGGCGGACAGCTAGCTCCTACGAGCAGTACTTC. Translation gives CASSWRTASSYEQYF.

This clonotype was seen ten or more times. The chain employs TRBV18 and TRBJ2-7; TRBD1 matches 7 bases. The length of the CDR3 is 13 residues. Germline loops: CDR1 KGHSH, CDR2 LQKENI. J lost 5 bases, V lost 2 bases, and 3 bases had no gene match. CDR3 sequence: CASSPTGADEQYV. The CDR3 nucleotides are TGTGCCAGCTCACCAACAGGGGCGGACGAGCAGTACGTC.

Here the CDR3 DNA reads TGCAGCGTTGTTGGGACAGGGGGCTTCTATGGCTACACCTTC. Its translation is CSVVGTGGFYGYTF. V usage is TRBV29-1 and J usage is TRBJ1-2; 12 bases line up with TRBD1. Germline trimming cut 4 bases from V and 4 bases from J; bases unmatched to any gene: 4. The CDR3 covers 14 residues. Germline values: CDR1 SQVTM, CDR2 ANQGSEA.

V usage is TRBV4-1 and J usage is TRBJ2-2; no clear D gene. Germline assignment: CDR1 MGHRA and CDR2 YSYEKL. This CDR3 region has 13 residues. With 2 bases removed from V and 2 bases from J, the gap between germline ends came to 3 bases. The CDR3 nucleotides are TGCGCCAGCAGCCAACGTAACACCGGGGAGCTGTTTTTT. Amino acids: CASSQRNTGELFF.

This sequence joins TRBV6-1 and TRBJ2-7; the match to TRBD2 covers 11 bases. The germline gives CDR1 MNHNS, CDR2 SASEGT. Germline trimming cut 6 bases from V and 1 base from J; bases unmatched to any gene: 2. The CDR3 has 14 residues. CDR3 bases: TGTGCCAGCAGCGGACTAGCGGGTTCCTACGAGCAGTACTTC. It specifies CASSGLAGSYEQYF.

The V call is TRBV4-1, the J call TRBJ2-5, with D perhaps matching TRBD1 (5 bases). This CDR3 comprises 16 residues. V was shortened by 2 bases and J by 1 base, with 14 bases between the two germline ends. Germline loops: CDR1 MGHRA, CDR2 YSYEKL. For the CDR3, the DNA is TGCGCCAGCAGCCAACAAGCATTAGGGGTCCAAGAGACCCAGTACTTC. Translating it yields CASSQQALGVQETQYF.

This rearrangement joins TRBV18 to TRBJ2-1, with 12 bases identical to TRBD2. The CDR3 is 16 amino acids. Trimming at V came to 1 base and at J to 7 bases, leaving 5 bases not matched to a gene. In germline, CDR1 is KGHSH, CDR2 LQKENI. CDR3 region: CASSPLGLAGRNEQFF. The CDR3 DNA reads as TGTGCCAGCTCACCACTAGGACTAGCGGGGAGGAATGAGCAGTTCTTC.

The chain joins TRBV28 to TRBJ1-5, with 8 bases identical to TRBD1. The germline V gene encodes CDR1 MDHEN and CDR2 SYDVKM. V shed 6 bases and J 7 bases; nucleotides not matched to a gene: 14. The CDR3 covers 16 residues. DNA of the CDR3: TGTGCCAGCAGCCCTAGGACAGGGCATCCGGGACAGCCCCAGCATTTT. Translated: CASSPRTGHPGQPQHF.

The chain carries TRBV10-3 and TRBJ2-2, with D tentatively TRBD1 or TRBD2 (5 bases each). The CDR3 is made up of 15 amino acids. CDR1 ENHRY and CDR2 SYGVKD come from the germline V gene. V was pared by 4 bases and J by 0 bases, with 9 bases between. The CDR3 protein is CAISVGVSNTGELFF. The CDR3 DNA reads as TGTGCCATCAGTGTGGGGGTCTCGAACACCGGGGAGCTGTTTTTT.

The chain employs TRBV5-1 and TRBJ2-7; D tentatively fits TRBD1 or TRBD2 (5 bases each). Germline values: CDR1 SGHRS, CDR2 YFSETQ. There are 16 residues in the CDR3. V lost 5 bases to trimming and J lost 9 bases, with 27 bases between them. CDR3 in amino acids: CASSYSTPGPGRRQYF. The CDR3 nucleotides are TGCGCCAGCAGTTATAGCACACCGGGACCAGGCCGTCGGCAGTACTTC.

The chain combines TRBV5-1 with TRBJ2-5; TRBD2 aligns across 8 bases. The germline CDR1 and CDR2 sequences are SGHRS and YFSETQ. V was pared by 4 bases and J by 5 bases, with 7 bases of the junction left unmatched. The CDR3 runs 14 residues. CDR3 residues: CASSIAGPVETQYF. CDR3 coding DNA: TGCGCCAGCAGCATAGCGGGGCCAGTGGAGACCCAGTACTTC.

The chain recombines TRBV6-5 with TRBJ2-3, with 8 bases lining up with TRBD2. In germline, CDR1 is MNHEY, CDR2 SVGAGI. CDR3 length: 16 amino acids. J gave up 2 bases and V 2 bases, and 6 bases lay outside the gene matches. Here the CDR3 reads CASSYRGGANTDTQYF. CDR3 DNA sequence: TGTGCCAGCAGTTACCGGGGGGGGGCCAACACAGATACGCAGTATTTT.

The V and J genes are TRBV7-2 and TRBJ1-5; 12 bases are a match to TRBD1. J lost 5 bases, V lost 5 bases, and 7 bases had no gene match. The germline CDR1 and CDR2 sequences are SGHTA and FQGNSA. This CDR3 spans 16 amino acids. CDR3 amino acids: CASSGGGQGAYQPQHF. As DNA, the CDR3 is TGTGCCAGCAGCGGAGGGGGACAGGGGGCTTATCAGCCCCAGCATTTT.